These T cell receptor beta chains were read from a single sample in a study of blood T cell repertoires in COVID-19. Libraries were prepared by immunoSEQ multiplex PCR; TCRdb keeps only in-frame clonotypes and omits some of them. Of approximately 200,000 clones listed, 88% are singletons. Sequenced input: peripheral blood. Receptors were obtained from an older man with acute or convalescent COVID-19. Both conserved end residues are trimmed from each CDR3.

V gene	J gene	CDR3 length	CDR3 protein
TRBV27	TRBJ2-7	12	ASTRRGGSYEQY
TRBV7-2	TRBJ1-2	13	ASSLGGGLNYGYT
TRBV5-1	TRBJ2-3	10	ASRVGADTQY
TRBV4-2	TRBJ1-4	12	ASRYRGGGEKLF
TRBV29-1	TRBJ1-6	11	SARTGNNSPLH
TRBV27	TRBJ1-2	13	ASRSLTGSSHGYT
TRBV12-3/TRBV12-4	TRBJ2-5	10	ASSPEWETQY
TRBV27	TRBJ2-1	13	ASGRWLAGFDEQF
TRBV7-9	TRBJ2-2	13	ASSSGLVLTGELF
TRBV5-1	TRBJ2-1	13	ASSFFSGGGNEQF
TRBV5-6	TRBJ1-6	14	ASSLVQATYNSPLH
TRBV5-6	TRBJ1-2	10	ASSLAQGSYT
TRBV7-6	TRBJ2-7	14	ASSLGGGQVAYEQY
TRBV4-3	TRBJ1-2	14	ASSQDPAGGYYGYT
TRBV19	TRBJ1-2	11	ASRRQVAYGYT
TRBV2	TRBJ1-1	12	ASSEDRGNTEAF
TRBV29-1	TRBJ2-5	16	SVEVWDRGLLGPKTQY
TRBV7-2	TRBJ2-2	14	ASSLVSGGNTGELF
TRBV7-2	TRBJ2-7	13	ASSLDLATTYEQY
TRBV18	TRBJ2-7	12	ASSPGGAPGEQY
TRBV4-1	TRBJ2-7	14	ASSQVGTSIPYEQY
TRBV6-2/TRBV6-3	TRBJ2-7	13	ASSPGLAGGYEQY
TRBV5-8	TRBJ2-1	14	ASSSHGQGGFNEQF
TRBV5-4	TRBJ2-3	13	ASSLVGAGTDTQY
TRBV7-9	TRBJ2-3	13	ASSLGAGGADTQY
TRBV5-4	TRBJ1-2	11	ASSETTNYGYT
TRBV7-9	TRBJ1-4	13	ASSRDSTLTEKLF
TRBV29-1	TRBJ2-4	12	SVERLLAKNIQY
TRBV4-3	TRBJ2-1	12	ASSLAGGSNEQF